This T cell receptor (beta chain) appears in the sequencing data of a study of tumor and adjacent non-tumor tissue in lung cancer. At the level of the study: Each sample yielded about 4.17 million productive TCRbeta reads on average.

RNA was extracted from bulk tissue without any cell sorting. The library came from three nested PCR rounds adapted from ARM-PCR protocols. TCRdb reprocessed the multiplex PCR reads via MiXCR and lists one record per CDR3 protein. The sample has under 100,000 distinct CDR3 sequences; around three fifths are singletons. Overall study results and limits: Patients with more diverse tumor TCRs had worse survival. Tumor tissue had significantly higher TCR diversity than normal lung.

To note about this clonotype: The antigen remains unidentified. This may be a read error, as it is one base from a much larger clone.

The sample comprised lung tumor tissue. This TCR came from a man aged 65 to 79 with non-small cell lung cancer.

The CDR3 region has the DNA TGTGCCAGCAGCTACACAGGGGCGGTAACTAATGAAAAACTGTTTTTT. This codes for CASSYTGAVTNEKLFF. V usage is TRBV13 and J usage is TRBJ1-4, with 7 bases fitting TRBD1. With 4 bases clipped from V and 1 base from J, the junction kept 6 bases outside the gene matches. CDR3 size: 16 residues. Germline values: CDR1 PRHDT, CDR2 FYEKMQ (reference sequence).